This entry lists 29 T cell receptor beta chains sequenced from one sample in a study of blood T cell repertoires in COVID-19. The table came from immunoSEQ multiplex PCR; TCRdb's copy has only in-frame clones and leaves some out. The table has some 150,000 clones, 65% to 85% seen once. Sequencing used PBMCs or T cells enriched from blood (not recorded which). The receptors shown here come from a woman aged 45-65 years who had been exposed to COVID-19.

This clone was recorded once. The chain is built from TRBV3-1 (or the pseudogene TRBV3-2) and TRBJ2-5; perhaps D is TRBD1 or TRBD2 (5 bases each). This CDR3 has 14 amino acids. With 4 bases removed from V and 4 bases from J, the gap between germline ends came to 13 bases. Germline V CDR1 and CDR2: LGHDT, YNNKEL (reference sequence). This chain's CDR3 is CASSLEGQGETQYF. CDR3 coding DNA: TGTGCCAGCAGCCTAGAGGGTCAGGGAGAGACCCAGTACTTC.

This clone was picked up one time. This rearrangement joins TRBV7-9 to TRBJ2-5, with D tentatively TRBD1 (5 bases). V was clipped by 2 bases and J by 4 bases, with 14 bases between them. CDR1 is SEHNR and CDR2 is FQNEAQ in the germline V gene (reference sequence). The CDR3 is 15 amino acids. The CDR3 sequence: CASSLLDSSRETQYF. DNA for the CDR3: TGTGCCAGCAGCTTATTAGACAGCTCCCGAGAGACCCAGTACTTC.

Comments on this clone: Relative to the germline gene, one junction end is altered; a read error may explain this. The chain links TRBV7-7 to TRBJ1-3; tentative D call: TRBD1 (5 bases). CDR1 and CDR2 from the germline V gene are SSHAT and FNYEAQ (reference sequence). The length of the CDR3 is 15 residues. The CDR3 DNA reads as TGTGCTAGCAGCTTAGATGACAGCTCTGGAAACACCATATATTTT. It specifies CASSLDDSSGNTIYF.

The table lists this clone with a few counts. This chain links TRBV6-4 with TRBJ1-2; the D is unclear. Germline V gene sequence: CDR1 MRHNA, CDR2 SNTAGT. Trimming cost V 5 bases and J 0 bases, with 7 bases left between them. The CDR3 runs 13 residues. The CDR3 nucleotides read TGTGCCAGCAGTCCCGGGACTAACTATGGCTACACCTTC. Residues: CASSPGTNYGYTF.

This clone has just a few counts. The chain links TRBV19 to TRBJ1-2; D possibly corresponds to TRBD1 (5 bases). The CDR3 totals 14 residues. The V gene lost 1 base and the J gene lost 4 bases, with 10 bases spanning the gap. CDR1 LNHDA and CDR2 SQIVND come from the germline V gene (reference sequence). The DNA for the CDR3 is TGTGCCAGTAGTATAGGGGGGGACCTCTATGGCTACACCTTC. Translating it yields CASSIGGDLYGYTF.

In its sample, this clone was seen a few times. This chain uses TRBV19 with TRBJ1-2; tentative D call: TRBD1 (6 bases). CDR1 LNHDA and CDR2 SQIVND come from the germline V gene (reference sequence). V lost 5 bases, J lost 10 bases, and 11 bases lay in between. There are 11 residues in the CDR3. In nucleotides, the CDR3 is TGTGCCAGTAGTCTGACAGGTGTCTACACCTTC. The encoded protein is CASSLTGVYTF.

The rearrangement uses TRBV6-5 and TRBJ1-3, with no clear D. The length of the CDR3 is 14 residues. Germline V gene sequence: CDR1 MNHEY, CDR2 SVGAGI. The V and J ends lost 6 bases and 2 bases respectively, with 11 bases between them. The CDR3 protein is CASSPLGTGNTIYF. In nucleotides, the CDR3 is TGTGCCAGCAGCCCGCTCGGGACTGGAAACACCATATATTTT.

The chain couples TRBV3-1 (or the pseudogene TRBV3-2) to TRBJ1-2; D possibly corresponds to TRBD1 (6 bases). This CDR3 contains 12 residues. Trimming left V 7 bases short and J 6 bases short, with 12 bases between. Looked up from germline, CDR1 is LGHDT and CDR2 is YNNKEL (reference sequence). CDR3 sequence: CASKRGTHGYTF. Written as DNA, the CDR3 is TGTGCCAGCAAAAGGGGGACCCATGGCTACACCTTC.

The rearrangement joins TRBV18 to TRBJ1-6; a weak D match, TRBD1 (6 bases). The CDR3 is 14 residues long. Trimming removed 7 bases at V and 7 bases at J, with 14 bases between. Germline values: CDR1 KGHSH, CDR2 LQKENI. The CDR3 region has the DNA TGTGCCAGCTTACCGGGCAGGGGAAATTCACCCCTCCACTTT. Encoded protein: CASLPGRGNSPLHF.

The chain couples TRBV18 to TRBJ2-1; 13 nucleotides line up with TRBD2. CDR3 length: 14 residues. CDR1 is KGHSH, CDR2 LQKENI, per germline. The J segment lost 6 bases and the V segment lost 5 bases, leaving 1 base of the junction unmatched. CDR3 in amino acids: CASSGLAGANEQFF. In DNA form, the CDR3 reads TGTGCCAGCTCAGGACTAGCGGGGGCCAATGAGCAGTTCTTC.

The J gene is TRBJ2-5, the V gene TRBV6-5; a possible D gene is TRBD2 (6 bases). Trimming pared 6 bases from V and 9 bases from J, leaving 14 bases between. This CDR3 spans 12 amino acids. Germline assignment: CDR1 MNHEY and CDR2 SVGAGI. The CDR3 sequence is CASRDGGLAQYF. In DNA, the CDR3 is TGTGCCAGCAGGGACGGGGGTCTGGCCCAGTACTTC.

The chain employs TRBV7-8 and TRBJ2-3, with TRBD1 as a possible D gene (6 bases). CDR3 length equals 15 residues. Germline lookup yields CDR1 SGHVS and CDR2 FQNEAQ. Trimming took off 5 bases at V and 1 base at J, with 13 bases between the two ends. Here the CDR3 reads CASSETRGRTDTQYF. CDR3 DNA sequence: TGTGCCAGCAGCGAAACCAGGGGCCGCACAGATACGCAGTATTTT. Complete variable domain (other parts from reference TRBV7-8 and TRBJ2-3): GAGVSQSPRYKVAKRGQDVALRCDPISGHVSLFWYQQALGQGPEFLTYFQNEAQLDKSGLPSDRFFAERPEGSVSTLKIQRTQQEDSAVYLCASSETRGRTDTQYFGPGTRLTVL.

The chain carries TRBV11-2 and TRBJ1-1; a possible D gene is TRBD1 (5 bases). The germline V gene has CDR1 SGHAT and CDR2 FQNNGV. V gave up 4 bases and J gave up 10 bases, with 13 bases separating them. The CDR3 extends over 12 amino acids. CDR3 in DNA: TGTGCCAGCAGCTCCCGGGTAAGGGGAGCTTTCTTT. Protein: CASSSRVRGAFF.

The rearrangement joins TRBV6-5 to TRBJ1-6; possible D gene TRBD1, 5 bases. The CDR3 loop spans 12 amino acids. Trimming took off 6 bases at V and 8 bases at J, with 8 bases between the two ends. Germline V gene data show CDR1 as MNHEY and CDR2 as SVGAGI. The DNA of the CDR3 is TGTGCCAGCAGCCGACAGTATTCACCCCTCCACTTT. Amino acids: CASSRQYSPLHF.

The V and J genes are TRBV7-8 and TRBJ1-2; no clear D gene. This CDR3 is 12 amino acids long. Germline V gene lookup returns CDR1 SGHVS and CDR2 FQNEAQ. V was cut by 5 bases and J by 8 bases, with 12 bases left in between. DNA of the CDR3: TGTGCCAGCAGCCTTGGGTGGAGAGGCTACACCTTC. Amino acids: CASSLGWRGYTF. The complete variable domain, with remaining parts taken from reference TRBV7-8 and TRBJ1-2, reads GAGVSQSPRYKVAKRGQDVALRCDPISGHVSLFWYQQALGQGPEFLTYFQNEAQLDKSGLPSDRFFAERPEGSVSTLKIQRTQQEDSAVYLCASSLGWRGYTFGSGTRLTVV.

This clone was picked up one time. The chain uses TRBV7-6 and TRBJ2-7; maybe TRBD2 (6 bases). V was cut by 5 bases and J by 1 base, with 21 bases left in between. This CDR3 comprises 17 residues. Germline V gene data show CDR1 as SGHVS and CDR2 as FNYEAQ. The CDR3 DNA sequence: TGTGCCAGCAGCCAAGTCGGAGGGCTTTTTATTTCCTACGAGCAGTACTTC. Its translation: CASSQVGGLFISYEQYF.

V is TRBV19 and J is TRBJ2-2, with TRBD2 matching 9 bases. V shed 5 bases and J 3 bases; nucleotides not matched to a gene: 4. This CDR3 is 15 amino acids long. Germline lookup yields CDR1 LNHDA and CDR2 SQIVND (reference sequence). CDR3 DNA: TGTGCCAGTAGTCCAGCGGGAGGCGACACCGGGGAGCTGTTTTTT. This translates into CASSPAGGDTGELFF. The whole variable domain, filled in from reference TRBV19 and TRBJ2-2, reads DGGITQSPKYLFRKEGQNVTLSCEQNLNHDAMYWYRQDPGQGLRLIYYSQIVNDFQKGDIAEGYSVSREKKESFPLTVTSAQKNPTAFYLCASSPAGGDTGELFFGEGSRLTVL.

V is TRBV18 and J is TRBJ1-1, with D perhaps matching TRBD1 (5 bases). The CDR3 has 16 residues. Deletions cut 4 bases from V and 4 bases from J, with 19 bases between. Germline values: CDR1 KGHSH, CDR2 LQKENI. This CDR3 reads CASSLLGWGQGTEAFF. The CDR3 DNA is TGTGCCAGCTCACTCTTGGGGTGGGGCCAAGGCACTGAAGCTTTCTTT.

Details on this clone: This CDR3 is also generated by other DNA sequences in the sample. The CDR3: CASSLGPNNYGYTF. As DNA, the CDR3 is TGCGCCAGCAGCTTGGGTCCAAATAACTATGGCTACACCTTC. This chain joins TRBV5-1 and TRBJ1-2; D ambiguous. Trimming left V 0 bases short and J 1 base short, with 7 bases between. Germline CDR1 is SGHRS and CDR2 is YFSETQ. CDR3 size: 14 residues. The full variable domain, in which reference TRBV5-1 and TRBJ1-2 provide the parts outside the CDR3, is KAGVTQTPRYLIKTRGQQVTLSCSPISGHRSVSWYQQTPGQGLQFLFEYFSETQRNKGNFPGRFSGRQFSNSRSEMNVSTLELGDSALYLCASSLGPNNYGYTFGSGTRLTVV.

J is TRBJ1-1 and V is TRBV30; a possible D gene is TRBD1 (5 bases). In germline, CDR1 is GTSNPN, CDR2 SVGIG (reference sequence). The CDR3 has 15 amino acids. Trimming took off 1 base at V and 2 bases at J, with 14 bases between the two ends. In DNA, the CDR3 is TGTGCCTGGAGTGGGGGTCCCCAGGGAAACACTGAAGCTTTCTTT. It is translated as CAWSGGPQGNTEAFF.

DNA of the CDR3: TGTGCCAGCCTCGCTGGGGGCCGAGGGTACGGCTACACCTTC. Translating it yields CASLAGGRGYGYTF. The chain employs TRBV19 and TRBJ1-2, with D perhaps TRBD1 (6 bases). This CDR3 is built from 14 residues. Trimming stripped 9 bases from V and 8 bases from J, with 22 bases between. From germline, CDR1 is LNHDA and CDR2 SQIVND (reference sequence). The full variable domain, completed using reference TRBV19 and TRBJ1-2, is DGGITQSPKYLFRKEGQNVTLSCEQNLNHDAMYWYRQDPGQGLRLIYYSQIVNDFQKGDIAEGYSVSREKKESFPLTVTSAQKNPTAFYLCASLAGGRGYGYTFGSGTRLTVV.

Turning to this clone: Other DNA sequences in this sample translate to the same CDR3. The genes are TRBV9 and TRBJ1-2, with 8 bases fitting TRBD1. J gave up 2 bases and V 0 bases, and 3 bases lay outside the gene matches. There are 15 residues in the CDR3. Looked up from germline, CDR1 is SGDLS and CDR2 is YYNGEE. In DNA form, the CDR3 reads TGTGCCAGCAGCGTAGGACAGGGGCTAAACTATGGCTACACCTTC. Translating gives CASSVGQGLNYGYTF.

The chain joins TRBV5-4 to TRBJ1-1, with TRBD1 matching over 12 bases. The V gene's germline CDR1 is SGHNT and CDR2 YYREEE (reference sequence). There are 15 residues in the CDR3. V was clipped by 4 bases and J by 3 bases; unmatched bases: 4. The CDR3 coding sequence is TGTGCCAGCAGCCTGGGGACAGGGGGCCACACTGAAGCTTTCTTT. Translated: CASSLGTGGHTEAFF.

This rearrangement joins TRBV2 to TRBJ1-2; 9 bases fit TRBD1. Germline V gene data show CDR1 as SNHLY and CDR2 as FYNNEI. The CDR3 is 14 amino acids. J was trimmed by 5 bases and V by 7 bases; bases with no gene match: 8. CDR3 bases: TGTGCCAGCAACCGGGACAGGGTTCTTTATGGCTACACCTTC. Translated: CASNRDRVLYGYTF. Together with reference TRBV2 and TRBJ1-2, the CDR3 gives the full variable domain: EPEVTQTPSHQVTQMGQEVILRCVPISNHLYFYWYRQILGQKVEFLVSFYNNEISEKSEIFDDQFSVERPDGSNFTLKIRSTKLEDSAMYFCASNRDRVLYGYTFGSGTRLTVV.

The chain recombines TRBV4-2 with TRBJ2-7; no definite D call. The CDR3 spans 13 residues. Germline values: CDR1 LGHNA, CDR2 YNFKEQ. Deletions cut 0 bases from V and 6 bases from J, with 9 bases between. The DNA of the CDR3 is TGTGCCAGCAGCCAAGATGGAGCCCCCGAGCAGTACTTC. This gives the protein CASSQDGAPEQYF.

This clone was seen ten or more times. The chain joins TRBV7-2 to TRBJ1-6; D perhaps matches TRBD1 (6 bases). Germline V gene sequence: CDR1 SGHTA, CDR2 FQGNSA. The CDR3 extends over 14 amino acids. V dropped 2 bases and J dropped 9 bases, with 11 bases sitting between them. The CDR3 nucleotides are TGTGCCAGCAGCTTAAGCGTCAGGGGTTCACCCCTCCACTTT. Translated: CASSLSVRGSPLHF.

V usage is TRBV6-1 and J usage is TRBJ1-3; TRBD1 aligns across 9 bases. Looked up from germline, CDR1 is MNHNS and CDR2 is SASEGT. CDR3 length: 16 residues. V trimming: 2 bases; J trimming: 2 bases; junction bases outside the gene matches: 4. CDR3 protein: CASSELGQGTGNTIYF. CDR3 bases: TGTGCCAGCAGTGAACTGGGACAGGGAACTGGAAACACCATATATTTT.

CDR3 DNA sequence: TGTGCCAGCAGCCAGGGGACAGGCGGAGAGACCCAGTACTTC. Translated, it gives CASSQGTGGETQYF. The gene calls are TRBV3-1 (or the pseudogene TRBV3-2) and TRBJ2-5; 8 positions agree with TRBD1. Germline CDR1 LGHDT, CDR2 YNNKEL (reference sequence). The trim removed 3 bases at V and 4 bases at J, leaving 4 bases unmatched. The CDR3 consists of 14 residues.

V usage is TRBV4-3 and J usage is TRBJ2-5, with 9 nucleotides matching TRBD2. Trimming cost V 6 bases and J 4 bases; bases outside gene matches: 0. This CDR3 region has 12 residues. Germline V gene lookup returns CDR1 LGHNA and CDR2 YSLEER. In DNA, the CDR3 is TGCGCCAGCAGACTAGCGGGAGAGACCCAGTACTTC. Its protein product is CASRLAGETQYF.